The subject of this entry is one T cell receptor beta chain. As yet, its antigen is unknown. One end of the junction varies from germline; a read error may be responsible. CDR3 length equals 17 residues. The germline V gene encodes CDR1 MNHEY and CDR2 SVGAGI. The data are from a study of T-cell reconstitution after alpha-beta-depleted transplantation in children. Whole-study findings and limits: The study traced high day-60 TCRbeta diversity in some patients to surviving recipient T cells and thymic progenitors. Newly produced T cells mostly provided counts and TCRbeta diversity after one year, as hyperexpanded clones declined. As was reported, about two months after transplant, alpha-beta T cells came from several hundred expanded graft clones.

Using unique molecular identifiers, the investigators prepared the TCRbeta library. MiXCR, applied by TCRdb to the PCR reads, yields one record per CDR3 protein. The table shows some 460,000 distinct CDR3 sequences, with 15% to 20% occurring only once. The source is a boy under two years old who had a stem cell transplant for Wiskott-Aldrich syndrome, so the T cells may come from the graft donor. The sample consisted of PBMCs, mostly from graft donor cells, taken 360 days after TCRalphabeta/CD19-depleted stem cell transplant. This rearrangement joins TRBV6-5 to TRBJ2-5; D not resolved. CDR3 in amino acids: CASSYSKGSGLSPESSF. In DNA form, the CDR3 reads TGTGCCAGCAGTTACTCGAAAGGCTCCGGCCTGTCCCCAGAAAGTAGTTTC.